The clone carrying this T cell receptor beta chain came up a few times. The antigen is unknown. The sample belongs to a study of blood T cells in healthy people across ages. Combining a sample-barcoded 5' primer with a J-beta primer mix, a second PCR ran for about 7 to 11 cycles. TCRdb reprocessed the 5' RACE reads via MiXCR and lists one record per CDR3 protein. This sample has around 520,000 distinct CDR3 sequences, with 27% found just once. Germline values: CDR1 MDHEN, CDR2 SYDVKM. Deletions cut 3 bases from V and 10 bases from J, with 15 bases between. The CDR3 sequence is 14 residues long. Study-wide findings and caveats: More naive CD4+ cells and higher diversity marked long-lived donors relative to aged donors. Conclusively comparing naive with antigen-experienced cells was impossible with unsorted PBMCs. Roughly linear declines in TCR beta diversity per million T cells occurred with age.

The sample was also linked to a second study, of T cells of mothers and their children.

The chain is built from TRBV28 and TRBJ1-4; tentatively, D is TRBD1 (5 bases). Sequenced input: blood. The TCR originated in a boy between 2 and 10 years old in good health. The CDR3 here is CASSLGQGTGKLFF. In DNA, the CDR3 is TGTGCCAGCAGTTTGGGGCAGGGAACAGGAAAACTGTTTTTT.